This passage covers 5 T cell receptor beta chains from one sample sequenced in a study of vaccination effects on CD4 cells after COVID-19. These receptors lack a known antigen. Sequenced by immunoSEQ multiplex PCR; TCRdb stores in-frame clones only, minus some. The sample lists tens of thousands of clones; under 75% were seen once. Under the ViraFEST assay, PBMC were stimulated with viral peptide pools so that antigen-specific CD4+ T cells expanded. Sequencing was performed afterwards. It was after approximately 10 days of culture that CD4+ T cells were isolated. All participants had two doses of either the BNT162b2 or mRNA-1273 vaccine. The sequencing here drew on CD4+ T cells from PBMCs cultured with HCoV-229E spike peptides, taken after COVID-19 vaccination. Source of these receptors: a human donor who received a COVID-19 vaccine.

This rearrangement joins TRBV6-5 to TRBJ1-2; the match to TRBD1 covers 8 bases. This CDR3 comprises 15 residues. V shed 0 bases, J shed 2 bases, and the junction held 2 bases outside the gene matches. Germline loops: CDR1 MNHEY, CDR2 SVGAGI. As DNA, the CDR3 is TGTGCCAGCAGTTACTCGGGACAGGCGAACTATGGCTACACCTTC. Amino acid sequence: CASSYSGQANYGYTF.

This chain uses TRBV2 with TRBJ2-1; D is unresolved. The CDR3 consists of 15 residues. The germline gives CDR1 SNHLY, CDR2 FYNNEI. The V end lost 5 bases, the J end lost 4 bases, and 15 bases lay between the germline ends. CDR3 protein: CASSSFLYFYNEQFF. The DNA of the CDR3 is TGTGCCAGCAGTTCATTCCTTTACTTTTACAATGAGCAGTTCTTC.

In the case of this clone: A junction boundary mismatches the germline segment, possibly from a read error. The chain has TRBV6-5 and TRBJ2-7; D is unresolved. The germline CDR1 and CDR2 sequences are MNHEY and SVGAGI. This CDR3 contains 14 residues. CDR3 residues: CATSQQKSSYEQYF. As DNA, the CDR3 is TGTGCCACCAGTCAACAGAAGAGCTCCTACGAGCAGTACTTC.

The V and J genes are TRBV6-5 and TRBJ2-7, with 7 nucleotides matching TRBD2. This CDR3 contains 16 residues. CDR1 and CDR2 from the germline V gene are MNHEY and SVGAGI. V was clipped by 0 bases and J by 6 bases; unmatched bases: 11. This chain's CDR3 is CASSYSGRGVRAEQYF. DNA of the CDR3: TGTGCCAGCAGTTACTCTGGGAGGGGCGTTCGCGCCGAGCAGTACTTC.

This chain uses TRBV3-1 (or the pseudogene TRBV3-2) with TRBJ2-5; 7 bases align to TRBD1. The trim removed 1 base at V and 4 bases at J, leaving 3 bases unmatched. CDR3 length equals 14 residues. CDR1 and CDR2 from the germline V gene are LGHDT and YNNKEL (reference sequence). CDR3 residues: CASSQATGRETQYF. Here the CDR3 DNA reads TGTGCCAGCAGCCAAGCGACAGGGCGAGAGACCCAGTACTTC.